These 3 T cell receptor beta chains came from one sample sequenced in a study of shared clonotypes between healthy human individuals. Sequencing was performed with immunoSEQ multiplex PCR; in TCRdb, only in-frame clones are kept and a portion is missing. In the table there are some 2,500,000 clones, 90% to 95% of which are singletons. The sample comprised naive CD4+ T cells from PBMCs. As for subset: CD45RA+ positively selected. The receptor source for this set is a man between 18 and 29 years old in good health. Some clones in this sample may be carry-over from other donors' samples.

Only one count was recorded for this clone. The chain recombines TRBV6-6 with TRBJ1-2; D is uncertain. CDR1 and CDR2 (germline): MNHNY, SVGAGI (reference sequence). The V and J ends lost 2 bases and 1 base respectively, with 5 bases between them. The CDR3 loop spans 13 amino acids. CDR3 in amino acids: CASSYANNYGYTF. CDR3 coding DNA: TGTGCCAGCAGTTACGCCAATAACTATGGCTACACCTTC.

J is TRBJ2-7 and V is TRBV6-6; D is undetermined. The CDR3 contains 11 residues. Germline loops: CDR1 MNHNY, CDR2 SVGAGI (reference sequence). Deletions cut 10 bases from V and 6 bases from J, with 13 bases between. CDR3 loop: CATSNEVEQYF. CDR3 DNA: TGTGCCACATCGAACGAGGTCGAGCAGTACTTC.

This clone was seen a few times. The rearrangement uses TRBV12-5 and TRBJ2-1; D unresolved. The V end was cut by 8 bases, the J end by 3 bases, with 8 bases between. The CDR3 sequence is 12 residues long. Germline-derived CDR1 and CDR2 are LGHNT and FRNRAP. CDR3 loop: CASYRDYNEQFF. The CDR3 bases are TGTGCTAGTTATCGAGACTACAATGAGCAGTTCTTC.